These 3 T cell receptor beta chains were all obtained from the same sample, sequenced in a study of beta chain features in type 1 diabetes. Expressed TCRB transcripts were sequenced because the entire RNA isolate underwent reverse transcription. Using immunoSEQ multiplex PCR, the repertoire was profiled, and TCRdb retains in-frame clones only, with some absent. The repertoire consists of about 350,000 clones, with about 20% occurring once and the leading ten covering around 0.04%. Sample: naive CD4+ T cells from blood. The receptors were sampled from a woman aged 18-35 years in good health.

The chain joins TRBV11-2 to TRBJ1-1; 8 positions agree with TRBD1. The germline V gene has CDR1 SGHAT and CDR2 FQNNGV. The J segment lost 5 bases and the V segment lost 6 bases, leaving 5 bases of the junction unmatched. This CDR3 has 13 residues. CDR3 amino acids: CASSSGGRTEAFF. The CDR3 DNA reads TGTGCCAGCAGTTCAGGGGGCCGGACTGAAGCTTTCTTT. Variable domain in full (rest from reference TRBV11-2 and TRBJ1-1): EAGVAQSPRYKIIEKRQSVAFWCNPISGHATLYWYQQILGQGPKLLIQFQNNGVVDDSQLPKDRFSAERLKGVDSTLKIQPAKLEDSAVYLCASSSGGRTEAFFGQGTRLTVV.

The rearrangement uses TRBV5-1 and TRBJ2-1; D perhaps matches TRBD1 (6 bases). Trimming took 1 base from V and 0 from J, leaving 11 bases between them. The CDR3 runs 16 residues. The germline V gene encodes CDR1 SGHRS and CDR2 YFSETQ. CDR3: CASSLKQGSSYNEQFF. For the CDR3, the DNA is TGCGCCAGCAGCTTGAAACAGGGAAGCTCCTACAATGAGCAGTTCTTC.

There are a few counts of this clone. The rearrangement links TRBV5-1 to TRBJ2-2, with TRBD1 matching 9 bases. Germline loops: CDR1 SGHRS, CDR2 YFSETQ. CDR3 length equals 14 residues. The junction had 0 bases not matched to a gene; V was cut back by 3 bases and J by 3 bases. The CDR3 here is CASSWTGDTGELFF. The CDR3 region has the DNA TGCGCCAGCAGCTGGACAGGGGACACCGGGGAGCTGTTTTTT.